This T cell receptor (beta chain) appears in the sequencing data of a study of blood T cell repertoires in COVID-19. Study in general: Acute-phase and convalescent COVID-19 samples originated in the United States, Italy and Spain. From T cells, B-cell-depleted T cells, or PBMCs came the material, which was cDNA or gDNA.

As processed by the authors: It was from reference gene primer amplification that nucleated cell counts were estimated. Clones were sequenced by immunoSEQ multiplex PCR, and TCRdb holds only the in-frame ones, with some missing. That table furnishes V, J and clone size, whereas the DNA furnished D and trimming. Of around 250,000 clones listed, approximately 80% are singletons. This CDR3 has 14 residues. The germline gives CDR1 LGHDT, CDR2 YNNKEL (reference sequence). V lost 1 base to trimming and J lost 0 bases, with 6 bases between them. The receptor was derived from a human donor in a cohort sampled during active COVID-19. The specimen was peripheral blood. V and J are TRBV3-1 (or the pseudogene TRBV3-2) and TRBJ1-1; weak D call: TRBD1 (6 bases). CDR3 amino acids: CASSQGTVNTEAFF. CDR3 DNA: TGTGCCAGCAGCCAAGGGACAGTGAACACTGAAGCTTTCTTT.